The rows below give T cell receptor beta chains drawn from one sample of a study of cytomegalovirus exposure and HLA in healthy donors. Clones were sequenced by immunoSEQ multiplex PCR, and TCRdb holds only the in-frame ones, with some missing. This sample has more than 110,000 clones; less than 95% occur once, and the top ten carry over 1.5%. The sequencing input was PBMCs. These receptors came from a young man in good health and CMV-seropositive. Each CDR3 is given with its conserved first and last residue. D genes are given only for firm matches. Clone size is given for some rows only: seen once, a few or many times, or a class if the clone is expanded.

V gene	J gene	D gene	clone size	CDR3 DNA	CDR3 protein
TRBV2	TRBJ2-7	NA	NA	TGTGCCAGCAGTGAAGGCTGGGGGCAGTCCTACGAGCAGTACTTC	CASSEGWGQSYEQYF
TRBV5-4	TRBJ1-6	NA	NA	TGTGCCAGCAGCTCCGTGACAGGTTCCAATTCACCCCTCCACTTT	CASSSVTGSNSPLHF
TRBV27	TRBJ2-2	TRBD1	NA	TGTGCCAGCAGTTCCCTGACAGGGGAGTTACCCGGGGAGCTGTTTTTT	CASSSLTGELPGELFF
TRBV7-6	TRBJ2-7	TRBD1	NA	TGTGCCAGCAGCACCTGGGGACAGGGATCCCACGAGCAGTACTTC	CASSTWGQGSHEQYF
TRBV15	TRBJ2-5	TRBD2	NA	TGTGCCACCCGCGGGAGGCCCCAAGAGACCCAGTACTTC	CATRGRPQETQYF
TRBV2	TRBJ1-5	NA	NA	TGTGCCAGCAGTGCCAGGATTAATCAGCCCCAGCATTTT	CASSARINQPQHF
TRBV28	TRBJ1-5	NA	NA	TGTGCCAGCAGTTCCCAGGTCCTGCATAGCAATCAGCCCCAGCATTTT	CASSSQVLHSNQPQHF
TRBV18	TRBJ2-1	TRBD2	NA	TGTGCCAGCTCACCCAGCGGGAGGGCCGCCAATGAGCAGTTCTTC	CASSPSGRAANEQFF
TRBV27	TRBJ2-5	TRBD2	NA	TGTGCCAGCAGTACCGGGTGGGGGACTAGCGGGCGCCAAGAGACCCAGTACTTC	CASSTGWGTSGRQETQYF
TRBV30	TRBJ2-2	NA	NA	TGTGCCTGGAGTAGTGGGAGGCGCCTATTAGGGGAGCTGTTTTTT	CAWSSGRRLLGELFF
TRBV19	TRBJ2-1	NA	NA	TGTGCCAGTAGTATCCGGGGGAGCTCCTACAATGAGCAGTTCTTC	CASSIRGSSYNEQFF
TRBV5-3	TRBJ2-4	TRBD1	once	TGTGCCAGAAGCGTGGGACAGGGGGAAAACATTCAGTACTTC	CARSVGQGENIQYF
TRBV10-2	TRBJ1-3	NA	NA	TGCGCCAGCAGTGAGTCTGAGGGAAACACCATATATTTT	CASSESEGNTIYF
TRBV10-2	TRBJ1-6	NA	NA	TGCGCCAGCAGGGACAGACCAAATTCACCCCTCCACTTT	CASRDRPNSPLHF
TRBV9	TRBJ2-7	TRBD2	NA	TGTGCCAGCAGCCTCGGGACTAGCGGGAGTAATTACGAGCAGTACTTC	CASSLGTSGSNYEQYF
TRBV28	TRBJ1-1	NA	NA	TGTGCCAGCAGTCCCCGGGGAGGGGCGATGAACACTGAAGCTTTCTTT	CASSPRGGAMNTEAFF
TRBV7-9	TRBJ2-1	TRBD2	once	TGTGCCAGCAGCCTTGGAGGCGGCGGGGGAAATGAGCAGTTCTTC	CASSLGGGGGNEQFF
TRBV2	TRBJ1-1	TRBD1	NA	TGTGCCAGCAGGATGACAGGGGGCATCACTGAAGCTTTCTTT	CASRMTGGITEAFF
TRBV28	TRBJ2-3	TRBD2	NA	TGTGCCAGCAGTCTACTAGCGGGAGGACCCGGGACGCAGTATTTT	CASSLLAGGPGTQYF
TRBV29-1	TRBJ1-2	NA	NA	TGCAGCGTTTACGGGACTCCCCGATATGGCTACACCTTC	CSVYGTPRYGYTF
TRBV18	TRBJ2-7	TRBD1	NA	TGTGCCAGCTCACCCGGGACAGGGACTACCTACGAGCAGTACTTC	CASSPGTGTTYEQYF
TRBV30	TRBJ2-2	TRBD1	NA	TGTGCCTGGACGGACAGGGTGGACACCGGGGAGCTGTTTTTT	CAWTDRVDTGELFF
TRBV7-8	TRBJ2-3	TRBD1	NA	TGTGCCAGCAGCGGTACGACAGGGGGTGTTAATACGCAGTATTTT	CASSGTTGGVNTQYF
TRBV7-5	TRBJ2-6	NA	NA	TGTGCCAGAAGCTTTAGTCTAGCGGGGAACTCTGGGGCCAACGTCCTGACTTTC	CARSFSLAGNSGANVLTF